Listed below are T cell receptor beta chains from one sample, sequenced in a study of blood T cells in healthy people across ages. TCRdb re-called the 5' RACE reads with MiXCR, one entry per CDR3 protein. The sample holds approximately 850,000 distinct CDR3 sequences, 40% to 50% seen once. Sequencing used blood. All receptors derive from a man in his 60s in good health. The CDR3 runs from the conserved cysteine through the conserved F or W. Fields, in order: V gene, D gene, clone size, J gene, CDR3 length, CDR3 protein, CDR3 DNA. D genes are given only for firm matches. Clone sizes are given selectively: once, few, many, or a class where the clone is expanded.

v_gene: TRBV9; d_gene: -; abundance: once; j_gene: TRBJ2-2; len: 14; CDR3aa: CASCLGPNTGELFF; CDR3nt: TGTGCCAGCTGTCTGGGGCCGAACACCGGGGAGCTGTTTTTT
v_gene: TRBV7-2; d_gene: -; abundance: once; j_gene: TRBJ2-7; len: 14; CDR3aa: CASSVTGSTYEQYF; CDR3nt: TGTGCCAGCAGCGTAACAGGTTCTACCTACGAGCAGTACTTC
v_gene: TRBV6-5; d_gene: -; abundance: -; j_gene: TRBJ1-5; len: 16; CDR3aa: CASSYSRELSNQPQHF; CDR3nt: TGTGCCAGCAGTTACTCGAGAGAACTTAGCAATCAGCCCCAGCATTTT
v_gene: TRBV27; d_gene: TRBD1; abundance: -; j_gene: TRBJ2-7; len: 15; CDR3aa: CASSLGTGVFYVQYF; CDR3nt: TGTGCCAGCAGTTTAGGGACAGGGGTTTTCTACGTGCAGTACTTC
v_gene: TRBV9; d_gene: TRBD2; abundance: few; j_gene: TRBJ2-5; len: 17; CDR3aa: CASSVGTSGGGKETQYF; CDR3nt: TGTGCCAGCAGCGTAGGGACTAGCGGGGGTGGGAAAGAGACCCAGTACTTC
v_gene: TRBV7-2; d_gene: TRBD1; abundance: -; j_gene: TRBJ2-4; len: 16; CDR3aa: CASSLGQGSGKNIQYF; CDR3nt: TGTGCCAGCAGCTTGGGACAGGGGTCGGGCAAAAACATTCAGTACTTC
v_gene: TRBV7-9; d_gene: TRBD2; abundance: few; j_gene: TRBJ2-7; len: 15; CDR3aa: CASSPTGTTAKEQYF; CDR3nt: TGTGCCAGCAGCCCCACCGGGACTACAGCTAAAGAGCAGTACTTC
v_gene: TRBV3-1; d_gene: -; abundance: -; j_gene: TRBJ1-6; len: 17; CDR3aa: CASSQDWPELSNSPLHF; CDR3nt: TGTGCCAGCAGCCAAGATTGGCCTGAGCTCAGCAATTCACCCCTCCACTTT
v_gene: TRBV7-9; d_gene: -; abundance: -; j_gene: TRBJ1-1; len: 16; CDR3aa: CASSFGREVMNTEAFF; CDR3nt: TGTGCCAGCAGCTTTGGGAGAGAAGTCATGAACACTGAAGCTTTCTTT
v_gene: TRBV7-9; d_gene: -; abundance: -; j_gene: TRBJ2-3; len: 16; CDR3aa: CASSFRGTTSTDTQYF; CDR3nt: TGTGCCAGCAGCTTTCGAGGGACAACTAGCACAGATACGCAGTATTTT
v_gene: TRBV6-2/TRBV6-3; d_gene: -; abundance: -; j_gene: TRBJ1-1; len: 18; CDR3aa: CASSYRLGRQRMNTEAFF; CDR3nt: TGTGCCAGCAGTTACAGGTTGGGACGACAGAGAATGAACACTGAAGCTTTCTTT
v_gene: TRBV27; d_gene: TRBD1; abundance: few; j_gene: TRBJ1-6; len: 17; CDR3aa: CASSSEGAGSYNSPLHF; CDR3nt: TGTGCCAGCAGTTCGGAGGGGGCCGGCTCCTATAATTCACCCCTCCACTTT
v_gene: TRBV10-3; d_gene: TRBD1; abundance: -; j_gene: TRBJ2-7; len: 14; CDR3aa: CATIRGTGAYEQYF; CDR3nt: TGTGCCACGATTAGGGGGACAGGGGCCTACGAGCAGTACTTC
v_gene: TRBV5-1; d_gene: TRBD1; abundance: many; j_gene: TRBJ1-2; len: 15; CDR3aa: CASNPGQGYNYGYTF; CDR3nt: TGCGCCAGCAACCCGGGACAGGGGTATAACTATGGCTACACCTTC
v_gene: TRBV7-8; d_gene: -; abundance: few; j_gene: TRBJ2-3; len: 19; CDR3aa: CASSLAIFSGSSRGDTQYF; CDR3nt: TGTGCCAGCAGCTTAGCGATTTTTTCTGGGTCTAGTAGGGGGGATACGCAGTATTTT
v_gene: TRBV7-2; d_gene: TRBD2; abundance: -; j_gene: TRBJ2-7; len: 15; CDR3aa: CASSPMAGESYEQYF; CDR3nt: TGTGCCAGCAGCCCCATGGCGGGGGAGTCCTACGAGCAGTACTTC
v_gene: TRBV11-2; d_gene: -; abundance: few; j_gene: TRBJ2-1; len: 15; CDR3aa: CASSLEPGPYNEQFF; CDR3nt: TGTGCCAGCAGCTTAGAACCGGGGCCCTACAATGAGCAGTTCTTC
v_gene: TRBV5-1; d_gene: -; abundance: few; j_gene: TRBJ2-6; len: 18; CDR3aa: CASSLALIWDSGANVLTF; CDR3nt: TGCGCCAGCAGCTTGGCTCTAATTTGGGACTCTGGGGCCAACGTCCTGACTTTC
v_gene: TRBV9; d_gene: TRBD2; abundance: -; j_gene: TRBJ2-7; len: 16; CDR3aa: CASSVAGGGPSYEQYF; CDR3nt: TGTGCCAGCAGCGTAGCTGGCGGGGGGCCCTCCTACGAGCAGTACTTC
v_gene: TRBV7-6; d_gene: -; abundance: -; j_gene: TRBJ2-7; len: 14; CDR3aa: CASSSDGGFDEQYF; CDR3nt: TGTGCCAGCAGCTCCGACGGGGGATTTGACGAGCAGTACTTC
v_gene: TRBV12-3/TRBV12-4; d_gene: -; abundance: few; j_gene: TRBJ1-2; len: 13; CDR3aa: CASSPGGFQGYTF; CDR3nt: TGTGCCAGCAGCCCGGGTGGGTTTCAGGGCTACACCTTC
v_gene: TRBV11-2; d_gene: TRBD1; abundance: many; j_gene: TRBJ2-5; len: 16; CDR3aa: CASSLGWTGRQETQYF; CDR3nt: TGTGCCAGCAGCTTAGGATGGACAGGGCGCCAAGAGACCCAGTACTTC
v_gene: TRBV6-1; d_gene: TRBD1; abundance: -; j_gene: TRBJ2-7; len: 15; CDR3aa: CASTIGQANFYEQYF; CDR3nt: TGTGCCAGCACCATCGGACAGGCAAATTTCTACGAGCAGTACTTC
v_gene: TRBV6-6; d_gene: TRBD2; abundance: few; j_gene: TRBJ2-1; len: 16; CDR3aa: CASSYWSSGASSEQFF; CDR3nt: TGTGCCAGCAGTTACTGGTCTAGCGGGGCAAGTAGTGAGCAGTTCTTC
v_gene: TRBV3-1; d_gene: -; abundance: -; j_gene: TRBJ1-5; len: 14; CDR3aa: CASSQAERGQPQHF; CDR3nt: TGTGCCAGCAGCCAAGCGGAAAGGGGCCAGCCCCAGCATTTT
v_gene: TRBV12-3/TRBV12-4; d_gene: -; abundance: few; j_gene: TRBJ2-4; len: 12; CDR3aa: CASSLKINIQYF; CDR3nt: TGTGCCAGCAGTCTCAAGATCAACATTCAGTACTTC
v_gene: TRBV12-3/TRBV12-4; d_gene: TRBD2; abundance: -; j_gene: TRBJ2-5; len: 14; CDR3aa: CASSLPGGRNEQYF; CDR3nt: TGTGCCAGCAGTTTGCCGGGGGGGCGGAATGAGCAGTACTTC
v_gene: TRBV4-3; d_gene: -; abundance: -; j_gene: TRBJ2-7; len: 14; CDR3aa: CASSQDSAGFEQYF; CDR3nt: TGCGCCAGCAGCCAAGACTCCGCAGGCTTCGAGCAGTACTTC
v_gene: TRBV11-2; d_gene: -; abundance: -; j_gene: TRBJ2-7; len: 16; CDR3aa: CASSLADPGLAYEQYF; CDR3nt: TGTGCCAGCAGCTTAGCGGACCCCGGTTTGGCCTACGAGCAGTACTTC
v_gene: TRBV7-2; d_gene: TRBD1; abundance: -; j_gene: TRBJ2-7; len: 16; CDR3aa: CASSLVGTGGYYEQYF; CDR3nt: TGTGCCAGCAGCTTAGTAGGGACAGGGGGGTACTACGAGCAGTACTTC
v_gene: TRBV7-9; d_gene: -; abundance: -; j_gene: TRBJ1-2; len: 13; CDR3aa: CASSRGGVYGYTF; CDR3nt: TGTGCCAGCAGCCGGGGGGGCGTCTATGGCTACACCTTC
v_gene: TRBV7-2; d_gene: -; abundance: many; j_gene: TRBJ2-1; len: 15; CDR3aa: CASSLTGRFYNEQFF; CDR3nt: TGTGCCAGCAGCTTAACCGGGAGATTCTACAATGAGCAGTTCTTC
v_gene: TRBV14; d_gene: -; abundance: -; j_gene: TRBJ1-4; len: 15; CDR3aa: CASSHKGGLGEKLFF; CDR3nt: TGTGCCAGCAGCCATAAGGGGGGGCTTGGGGAAAAACTGTTTTTT
v_gene: TRBV20-1; d_gene: -; abundance: few; j_gene: TRBJ2-1; len: 13; CDR3aa: CSGEGDRWNEQFF; CDR3nt: TGCAGCGGGGAGGGGGACAGGTGGAATGAGCAGTTCTTC
v_gene: TRBV29-1; d_gene: TRBD1; abundance: few; j_gene: TRBJ2-1; len: 16; CDR3aa: CSVEKNRGPRLNEQFF; CDR3nt: TGCAGCGTCGAAAAAAACAGGGGGCCCCGGTTAAATGAGCAGTTCTTC
v_gene: TRBV4-3; d_gene: -; abundance: -; j_gene: TRBJ2-4; len: 14; CDR3aa: CASSRTLAKNIQYF; CDR3nt: TGCGCCAGCAGCCGGACCTTAGCCAAAAACATTCAGTACTTC
v_gene: TRBV13; d_gene: TRBD2; abundance: few; j_gene: TRBJ2-3; len: 13; CDR3aa: CASKIGGSDTQYF; CDR3nt: TGTGCCAGCAAGATCGGGGGGAGCGATACGCAGTATTTT
v_gene: TRBV3-1; d_gene: -; abundance: -; j_gene: TRBJ2-1; len: 15; CDR3aa: CASSRPTGWQETQFF; CDR3nt: TGTGCCAGCAGCCGACCAACAGGGTGGCAAGAGACCCAGTTCTTC
v_gene: TRBV7-2; d_gene: -; abundance: -; j_gene: TRBJ2-5; len: 13; CDR3aa: CASSLNSQETQYF; CDR3nt: TGTGCCAGCAGCTTAAACAGTCAAGAGACCCAGTACTTC
v_gene: TRBV11-2; d_gene: -; abundance: few; j_gene: TRBJ1-2; len: 10; CDR3aa: CASSFYGYTF; CDR3nt: TGTGCCAGCAGCTTCTATGGCTACACCTTC
v_gene: TRBV20-1; d_gene: -; abundance: -; j_gene: TRBJ1-5; len: 12; CDR3aa: CSANPRGGPQHF; CDR3nt: TGCAGTGCTAATCCCCGGGGGGGGCCCCAGCATTTT
v_gene: TRBV5-6; d_gene: TRBD2; abundance: few; j_gene: TRBJ2-7; len: 15; CDR3aa: CASRYTSGVFYEQYF; CDR3nt: TGTGCCAGCAGATATACTAGCGGGGTTTTCTACGAGCAGTACTTC
v_gene: TRBV12-3/TRBV12-4; d_gene: -; abundance: once; j_gene: TRBJ1-1; len: 13; CDR3aa: CASTESMNTEAFF; CDR3nt: TGTGCCAGCACGGAGTCCATGAACACTGAAGCTTTCTTT
v_gene: TRBV20-1; d_gene: -; abundance: -; j_gene: TRBJ2-3; len: 14; CDR3aa: CSVTGPPSTDTQYF; CDR3nt: TGCAGTGTTACGGGTCCTCCTAGCACAGATACGCAGTATTTT
v_gene: TRBV27; d_gene: TRBD1; abundance: -; j_gene: TRBJ1-6; len: 15; CDR3aa: CASSPQTGNSSPLHF; CDR3nt: TGTGCCAGCAGTCCCCAGACAGGGAATAGCTCACCCCTCCACTTT
v_gene: TRBV29-1; d_gene: -; abundance: -; j_gene: TRBJ2-3; len: 13; CDR3aa: CSAMKSTQDTQYF; CDR3nt: TGCAGCGCTATGAAATCGACACAAGATACGCAGTATTTT
v_gene: TRBV25-1; d_gene: -; abundance: -; j_gene: TRBJ1-4; len: 16; CDR3aa: CASSDHREPINEKLFF; CDR3nt: TGTGCCAGCAGTGACCACCGGGAGCCAATTAATGAAAAACTGTTTTTT
v_gene: TRBV6-6; d_gene: -; abundance: -; j_gene: TRBJ1-2; len: 13; CDR3aa: CASSHTGDYGYTF; CDR3nt: TGTGCCAGCAGCCATACAGGAGACTATGGCTACACCTTC
v_gene: TRBV20-1; d_gene: -; abundance: -; j_gene: TRBJ1-2; len: 15; CDR3aa: CSARDPVGTSYGYTF; CDR3nt: TGCAGTGCTAGAGACCCGGTCGGCACCAGCTATGGCTACACCTTC
v_gene: TRBV24-1; d_gene: -; abundance: few; j_gene: TRBJ1-2; len: 14; CDR3aa: CATSDTTRGNGYTF; CDR3nt: TGTGCCACCAGTGATACCACGCGGGGCAATGGCTACACCTTC
v_gene: TRBV29-1; d_gene: TRBD1; abundance: few; j_gene: TRBJ1-2; len: 12; CDR3aa: CSVGQGACGYTF; CDR3nt: TGCAGCGTGGGACAGGGGGCATGCGGCTACACCTTC
v_gene: TRBV7-2; d_gene: TRBD1; abundance: -; j_gene: TRBJ2-2; len: 14; CDR3aa: CASITNRGTGELFF; CDR3nt: TGTGCCAGCATCACAAACAGGGGAACCGGGGAGCTGTTTTTT
v_gene: TRBV6-1; d_gene: -; abundance: -; j_gene: TRBJ1-5; len: 15; CDR3aa: CASREGGKGNQPQHF; CDR3nt: TGTGCCAGCAGGGAGGGAGGGAAGGGCAATCAGCCCCAGCATTTT
v_gene: TRBV18; d_gene: -; abundance: -; j_gene: TRBJ2-7; len: 12; CDR3aa: CASSSTANEQYF; CDR3nt: TGTGCCAGCTCGAGTACAGCGAACGAGCAGTACTTC
v_gene: TRBV3-1; d_gene: TRBD2; abundance: few; j_gene: TRBJ2-5; len: 16; CDR3aa: CASSDLAGKIGETQYF; CDR3nt: TGTGCCAGCAGTGACCTAGCGGGGAAGATAGGAGAGACCCAGTACTTC
v_gene: TRBV5-1; d_gene: -; abundance: -; j_gene: TRBJ2-5; len: 13; CDR3aa: CASSFDTQETQYF; CDR3nt: TGCGCCAGCAGCTTTGACACCCAAGAGACCCAGTACTTC
v_gene: TRBV6-5; d_gene: -; abundance: -; j_gene: TRBJ2-5; len: 14; CDR3aa: CASSYIGAQETQYF; CDR3nt: TGTGCCAGCAGTTATATCGGGGCCCAAGAGACCCAGTACTTC
v_gene: TRBV29-1; d_gene: -; abundance: few; j_gene: TRBJ2-3; len: 12; CDR3aa: CSVRGSEDTQYF; CDR3nt: TGCAGCGTTCGAGGGTCTGAAGATACGCAGTATTTT
v_gene: TRBV6-2/TRBV6-3; d_gene: -; abundance: -; j_gene: TRBJ2-7; len: 15; CDR3aa: CASSYSRDISYEQYF; CDR3nt: TGTGCCAGCAGTTACTCGAGGGACATTTCCTACGAGCAGTACTTC